This T cell receptor (beta chain) was captured by sequencing in a study of T-cell memory formation after mild COVID-19. Study-level results: Cross-reactive memory appears to have joined, as suggested by some responding clones showing up in pre-infection memory. Day 15 to 85 contractors were CD4/CD8 balanced; later expanders leaned CD4+.

TCR alpha and TCR beta cDNA libraries with sample barcodes and UMIs came from 5'RACE using constant-segment primers. Each CDR3 protein is one row after TCRdb ran MiXCR on the 5' RACE reads. This table holds fewer than 250,000 distinct CDR3 sequences, 8% to 11% found once. This CDR3 has 15 residues. Trimming cost V 3 bases and J 7 bases, with 15 bases left between them. At least ten counts were recorded for this clonotype. The antigen remains unidentified. The chain uses TRBV12-3 or TRBV12-4 and TRBJ2-2; tentative D call: TRBD1 (6 bases). The origin of this receptor is a man between 18 and 29 years old who had mild COVID-19 (a few samples of this study predate the infection). Cell type and time point are not known. Specimen: PBMCs or a T cell subset sorted from them (not recorded which). The CDR3 loop reads CASSLGQGRIGELFF. Here the CDR3 DNA reads TGTGCCAGCAGTTTGGGGCAGGGGCGGATCGGGGAGCTGTTTTTT.